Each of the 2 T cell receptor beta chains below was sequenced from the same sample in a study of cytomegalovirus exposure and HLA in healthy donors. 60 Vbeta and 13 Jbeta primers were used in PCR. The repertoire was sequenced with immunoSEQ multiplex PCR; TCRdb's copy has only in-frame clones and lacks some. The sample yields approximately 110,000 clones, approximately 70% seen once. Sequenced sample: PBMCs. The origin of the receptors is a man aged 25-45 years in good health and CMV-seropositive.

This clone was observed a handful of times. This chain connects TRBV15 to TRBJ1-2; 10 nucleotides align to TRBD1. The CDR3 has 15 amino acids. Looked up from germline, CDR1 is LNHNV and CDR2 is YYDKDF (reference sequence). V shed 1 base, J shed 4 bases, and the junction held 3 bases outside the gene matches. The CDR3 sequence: CATSRGQGAGYGYTF. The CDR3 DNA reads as TGTGCCACCAGCAGAGGACAGGGGGCCGGCTATGGCTACACCTTC.

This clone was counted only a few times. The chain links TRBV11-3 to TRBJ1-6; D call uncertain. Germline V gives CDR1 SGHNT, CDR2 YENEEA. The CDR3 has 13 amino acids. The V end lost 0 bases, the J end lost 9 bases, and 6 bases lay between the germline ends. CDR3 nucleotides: TGTGCCAGCAGCTTAGATCCGGGTTCACCCCTCCACTTT. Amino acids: CASSLDPGSPLHF.